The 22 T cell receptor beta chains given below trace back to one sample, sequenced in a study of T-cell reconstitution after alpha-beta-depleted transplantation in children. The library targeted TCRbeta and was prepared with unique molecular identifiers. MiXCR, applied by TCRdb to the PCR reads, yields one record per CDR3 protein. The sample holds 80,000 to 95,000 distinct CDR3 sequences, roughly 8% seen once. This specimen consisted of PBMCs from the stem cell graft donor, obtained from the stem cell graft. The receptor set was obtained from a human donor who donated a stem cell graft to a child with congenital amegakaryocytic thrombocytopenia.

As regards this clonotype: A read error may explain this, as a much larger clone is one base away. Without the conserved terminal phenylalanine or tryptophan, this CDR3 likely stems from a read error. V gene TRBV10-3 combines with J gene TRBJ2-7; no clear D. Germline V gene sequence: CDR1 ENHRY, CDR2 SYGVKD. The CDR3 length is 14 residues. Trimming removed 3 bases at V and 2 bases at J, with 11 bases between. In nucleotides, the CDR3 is TGTGCCATCAGTGATGATACGGGCACCTACGAGCAGTACCTC. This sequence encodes CAISDDTGTYEQYL.

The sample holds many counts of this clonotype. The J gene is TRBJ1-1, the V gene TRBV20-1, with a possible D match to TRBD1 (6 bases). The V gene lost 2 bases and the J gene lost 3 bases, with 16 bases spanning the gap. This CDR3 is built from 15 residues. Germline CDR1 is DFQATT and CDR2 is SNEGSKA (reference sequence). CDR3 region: CSARSLGGWDTEAFF. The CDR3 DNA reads TGCAGTGCTAGATCCCTCGGGGGCTGGGACACTGAAGCTTTCTTT.

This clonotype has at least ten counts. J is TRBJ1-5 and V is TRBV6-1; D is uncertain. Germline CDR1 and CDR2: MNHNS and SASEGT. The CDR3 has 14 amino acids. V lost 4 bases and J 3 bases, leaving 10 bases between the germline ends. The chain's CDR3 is CASSVYRNNQPQHF. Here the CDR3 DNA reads TGTGCCAGCAGTGTGTACAGAAACAATCAGCCCCAGCATTTT.

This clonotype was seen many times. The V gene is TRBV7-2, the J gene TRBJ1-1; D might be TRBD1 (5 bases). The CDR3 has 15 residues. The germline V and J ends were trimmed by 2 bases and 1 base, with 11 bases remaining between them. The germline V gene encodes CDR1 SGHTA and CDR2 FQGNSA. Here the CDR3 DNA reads TGTGCCAGCAGCTTAAAGGACACATCGAACACTGAAGCTTTCTTT. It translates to CASSLKDTSNTEAFF. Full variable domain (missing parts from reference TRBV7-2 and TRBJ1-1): GAGVSQSPSNKVTEKGKDVELRCDPISGHTALYWYRQSLGQGLEFLIYFQGNSAPDKSGLPSDRFSAERTGGSVSTLTIQRTQQEDSAVYLCASSLKDTSNTEAFFGQGTRLTVV.

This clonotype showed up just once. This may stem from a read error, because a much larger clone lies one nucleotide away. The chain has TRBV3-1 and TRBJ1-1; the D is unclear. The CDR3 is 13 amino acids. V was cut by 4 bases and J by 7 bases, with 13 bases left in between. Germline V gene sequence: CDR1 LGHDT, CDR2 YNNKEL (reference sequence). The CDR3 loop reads CASSRYSGSEAFF. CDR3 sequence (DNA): TGTGCCAGCAGCCGCTACAGTGGGAGTGAAGCTTTCTTT. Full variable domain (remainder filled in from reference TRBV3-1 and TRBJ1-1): DTAVSQTPKYLVTQMGNDKSIKCEQNLGHDTMYWYKQDSKKFLKIMFSYNNKELIINETVPNRFSPKSPDKAHLNLHINSLELGDSAVYFCASSRYSGSEAFFGQGTRLTVV.

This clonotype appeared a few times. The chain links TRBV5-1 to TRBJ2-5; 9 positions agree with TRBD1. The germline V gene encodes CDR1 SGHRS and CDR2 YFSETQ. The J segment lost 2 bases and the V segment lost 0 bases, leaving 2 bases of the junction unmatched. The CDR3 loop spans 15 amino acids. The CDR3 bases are TGCGCCAGCAGCTTGGACAGGGGGCAACAAGAGACCCAGTACTTC. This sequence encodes CASSLDRGQQETQYF.

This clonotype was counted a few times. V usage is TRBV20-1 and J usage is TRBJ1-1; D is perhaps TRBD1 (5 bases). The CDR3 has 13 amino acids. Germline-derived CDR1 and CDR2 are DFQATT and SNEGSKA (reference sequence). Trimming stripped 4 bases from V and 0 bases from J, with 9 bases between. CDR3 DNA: TGCAGTGCTATTGGGGGTATGAACACTGAAGCTTTCTTT. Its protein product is CSAIGGMNTEAFF.

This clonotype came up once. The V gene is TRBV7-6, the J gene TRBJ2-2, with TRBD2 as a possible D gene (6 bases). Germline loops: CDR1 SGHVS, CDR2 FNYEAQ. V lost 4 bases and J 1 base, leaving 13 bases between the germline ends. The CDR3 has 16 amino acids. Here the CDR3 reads CASSSKVSGNTGELFF. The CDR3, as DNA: TGTGCCAGCAGCTCTAAAGTTAGCGGGAACACCGGGGAGCTGTTTTTT. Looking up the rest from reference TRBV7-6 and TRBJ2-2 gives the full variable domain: GAGVSQSPRYKVTKRGQDVALRCDPISGHVSLYWYRQALGQGPEFLTYFNYEAQQDKSGLPNDRFSAERPEGSISTLTIQRTEQRDSAMYRCASSSKVSGNTGELFFGEGSRLTVL.

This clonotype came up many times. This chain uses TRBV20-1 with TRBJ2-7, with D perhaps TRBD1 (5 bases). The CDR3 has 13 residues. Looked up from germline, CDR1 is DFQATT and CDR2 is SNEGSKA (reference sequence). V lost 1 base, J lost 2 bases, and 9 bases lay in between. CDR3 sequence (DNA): TGCAGTGCTAGAGCCGACAGAACCTACGAGCAGTACTTC. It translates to CSARADRTYEQYF.

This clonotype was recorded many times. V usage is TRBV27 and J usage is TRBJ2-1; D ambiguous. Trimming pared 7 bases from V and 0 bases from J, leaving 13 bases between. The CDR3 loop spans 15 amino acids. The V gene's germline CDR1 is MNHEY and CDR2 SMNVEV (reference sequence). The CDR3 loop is CASKVGKSSYNEQFF. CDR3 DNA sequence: TGTGCCAGCAAGGTTGGCAAAAGCTCCTACAATGAGCAGTTCTTC.

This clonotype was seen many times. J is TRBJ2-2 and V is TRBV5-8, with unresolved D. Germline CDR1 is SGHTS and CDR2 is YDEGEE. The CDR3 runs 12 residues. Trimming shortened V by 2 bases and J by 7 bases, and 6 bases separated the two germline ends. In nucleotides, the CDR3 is TGTGCCAGCAGCTTCTATGGCGGGGAGCTGTTTTTT. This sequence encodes CASSFYGGELFF.

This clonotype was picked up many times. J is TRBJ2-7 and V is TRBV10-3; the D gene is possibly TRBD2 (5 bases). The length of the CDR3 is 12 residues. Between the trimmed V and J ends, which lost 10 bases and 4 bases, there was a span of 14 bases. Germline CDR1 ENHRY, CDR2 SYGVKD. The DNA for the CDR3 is TGTGCCACCGGGCCCCGCGGGTACGAGCAGTACTTC. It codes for CATGPRGYEQYF.

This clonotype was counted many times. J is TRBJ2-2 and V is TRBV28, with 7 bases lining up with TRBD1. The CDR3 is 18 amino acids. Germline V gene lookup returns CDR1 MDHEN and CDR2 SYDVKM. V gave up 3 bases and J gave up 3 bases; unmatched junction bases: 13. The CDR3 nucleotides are TGTGCCAGCAGTTTCATCGGACAGGCGATCCCGTACACCGGGGAGCTGTTTTTT. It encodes CASSFIGQAIPYTGELFF.

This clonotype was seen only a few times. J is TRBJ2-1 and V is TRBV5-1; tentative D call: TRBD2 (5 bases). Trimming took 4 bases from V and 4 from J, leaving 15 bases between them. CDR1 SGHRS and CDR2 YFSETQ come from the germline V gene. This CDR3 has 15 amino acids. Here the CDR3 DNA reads TGCGCCAGCAGCCCGGTAGCAGAGGGTTACAATGAGCAGTTCTTC. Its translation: CASSPVAEGYNEQFF.

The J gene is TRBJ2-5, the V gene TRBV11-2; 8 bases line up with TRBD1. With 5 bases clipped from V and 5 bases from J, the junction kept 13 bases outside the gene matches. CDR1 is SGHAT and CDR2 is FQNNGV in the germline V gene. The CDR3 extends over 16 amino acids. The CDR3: CASSERWTGNRETQYF. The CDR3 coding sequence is TGTGCCAGCAGCGAAAGGTGGACAGGGAATAGGGAGACCCAGTACTTC. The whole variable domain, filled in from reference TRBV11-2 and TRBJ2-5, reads EAGVAQSPRYKIIEKRQSVAFWCNPISGHATLYWYQQILGQGPKLLIQFQNNGVVDDSQLPKDRFSAERLKGVDSTLKIQPAKLEDSAVYLCASSERWTGNRETQYFGPGTRLLVL.

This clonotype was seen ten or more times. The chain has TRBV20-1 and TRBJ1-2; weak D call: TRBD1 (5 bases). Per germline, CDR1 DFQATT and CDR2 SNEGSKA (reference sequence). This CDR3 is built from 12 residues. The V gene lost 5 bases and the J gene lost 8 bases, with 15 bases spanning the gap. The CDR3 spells CSAWGRENGYTF. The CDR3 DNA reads TGCAGTGCTTGGGGCAGGGAAAACGGCTACACCTTC.

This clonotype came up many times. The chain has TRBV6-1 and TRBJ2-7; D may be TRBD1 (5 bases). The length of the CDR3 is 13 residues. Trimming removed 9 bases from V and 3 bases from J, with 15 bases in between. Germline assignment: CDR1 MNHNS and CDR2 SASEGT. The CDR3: CARWPLGHYEQYF. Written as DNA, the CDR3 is TGTGCCAGGTGGCCTCTAGGACACTACGAGCAGTACTTC.

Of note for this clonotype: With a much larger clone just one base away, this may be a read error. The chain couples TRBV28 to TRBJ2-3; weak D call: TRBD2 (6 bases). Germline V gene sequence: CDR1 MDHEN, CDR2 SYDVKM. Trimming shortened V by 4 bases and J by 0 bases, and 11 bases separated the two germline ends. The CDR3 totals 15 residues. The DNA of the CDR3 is TGTGCCAGCAGTTCACAGCGGGTTAGCACAGATACGCAGTATTTT. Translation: CASSSQRVSTDTQYF. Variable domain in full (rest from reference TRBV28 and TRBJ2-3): DVKVTQSSRYLVKRTGEKVFLECVQDMDHENMFWYRQDPGLGLRLIYFSYDVKMKEKGDIPEGYSVSREKKERFSLILESASTNQTSMYLCASSSQRVSTDTQYFGPGTRLTVL.

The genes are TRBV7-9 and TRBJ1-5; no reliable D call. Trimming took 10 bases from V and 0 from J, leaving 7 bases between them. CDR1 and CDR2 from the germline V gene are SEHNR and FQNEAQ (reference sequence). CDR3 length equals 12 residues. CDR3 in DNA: TGTGCCACCACAGATAGCAATCAGCCCCAGCATTTT. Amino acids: CATTDSNQPQHF. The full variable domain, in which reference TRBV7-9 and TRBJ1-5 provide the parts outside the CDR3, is DTGVSQNPRHKITKRGQNVTFRCDPISEHNRLYWYRQTLGQGPEFLTYFQNEAQLEKSRLLSDRFSAERPKGSFSTLEIQRTEQGDSAMYLCATTDSNQPQHFGDGTRLSIL.

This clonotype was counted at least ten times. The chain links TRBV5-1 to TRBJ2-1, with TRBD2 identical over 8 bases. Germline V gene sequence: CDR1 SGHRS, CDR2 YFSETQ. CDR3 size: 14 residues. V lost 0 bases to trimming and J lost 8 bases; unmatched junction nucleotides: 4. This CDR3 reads CASSLELAVDEQFF. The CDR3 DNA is TGCGCCAGCAGCTTGGAACTAGCGGTGGATGAGCAGTTCTTC.

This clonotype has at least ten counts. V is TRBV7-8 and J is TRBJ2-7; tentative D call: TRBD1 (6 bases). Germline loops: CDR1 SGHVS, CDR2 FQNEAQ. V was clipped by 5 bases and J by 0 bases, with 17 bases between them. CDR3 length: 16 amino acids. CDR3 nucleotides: TGTGCCAGCAGCCCTAACAGGGTTTGGAGCTCCTACGAGCAGTACTTC. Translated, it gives CASSPNRVWSSYEQYF.

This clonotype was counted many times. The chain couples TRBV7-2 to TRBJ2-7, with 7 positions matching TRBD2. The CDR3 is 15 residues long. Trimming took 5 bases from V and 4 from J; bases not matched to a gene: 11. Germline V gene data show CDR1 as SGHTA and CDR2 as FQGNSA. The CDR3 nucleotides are TGTGCCAGCAGCCCCCATAGCGGGTCTGTGTACGAGCAGTACTTC. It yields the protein CASSPHSGSVYEQYF.